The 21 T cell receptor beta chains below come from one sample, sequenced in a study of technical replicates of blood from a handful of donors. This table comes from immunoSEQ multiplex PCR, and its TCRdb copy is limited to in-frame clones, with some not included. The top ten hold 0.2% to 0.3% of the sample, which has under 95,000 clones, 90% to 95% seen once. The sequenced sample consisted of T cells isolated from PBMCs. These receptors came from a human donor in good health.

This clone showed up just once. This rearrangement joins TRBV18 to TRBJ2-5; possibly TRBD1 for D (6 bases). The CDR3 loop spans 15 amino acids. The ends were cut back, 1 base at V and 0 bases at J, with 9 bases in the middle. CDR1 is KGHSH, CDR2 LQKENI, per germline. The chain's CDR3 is CASSPRQGNQETQYF. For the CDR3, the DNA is TGTGCCAGCTCACCACGTCAGGGGAACCAAGAGACCCAGTACTTC.

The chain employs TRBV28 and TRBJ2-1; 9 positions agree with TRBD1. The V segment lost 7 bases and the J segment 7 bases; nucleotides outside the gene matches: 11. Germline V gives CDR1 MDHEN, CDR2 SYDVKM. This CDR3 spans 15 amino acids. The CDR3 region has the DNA TGTGCCAGCAATCCCGTAGGGACAGGGCGGAATGAGCAGTTCTTC. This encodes CASNPVGTGRNEQFF.

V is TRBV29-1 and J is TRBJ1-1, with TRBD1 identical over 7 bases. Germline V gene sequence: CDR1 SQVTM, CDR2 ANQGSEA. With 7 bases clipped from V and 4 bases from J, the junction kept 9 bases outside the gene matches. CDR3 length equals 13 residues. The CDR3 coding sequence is TGCAGCGCCCGACAGGGAGGCTCCACTGAAGCTTTCTTT. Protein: CSARQGGSTEAFF.

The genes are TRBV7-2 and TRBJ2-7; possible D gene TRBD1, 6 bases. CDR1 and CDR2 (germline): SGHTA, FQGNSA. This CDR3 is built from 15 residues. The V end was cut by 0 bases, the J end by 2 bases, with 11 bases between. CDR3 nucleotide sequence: TGTGCCAGCAGCTTAGCTGGGACACCGCCCTACGAGCAGTACTTC. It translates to CASSLAGTPPYEQYF. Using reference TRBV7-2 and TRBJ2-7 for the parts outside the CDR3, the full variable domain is GAGVSQSPSNKVTEKGKDVELRCDPISGHTALYWYRQSLGQGLEFLIYFQGNSAPDKSGLPSDRFSAERTGGSVSTLTIQRTQQEDSAVYLCASSLAGTPPYEQYFGPGTRLTVT.

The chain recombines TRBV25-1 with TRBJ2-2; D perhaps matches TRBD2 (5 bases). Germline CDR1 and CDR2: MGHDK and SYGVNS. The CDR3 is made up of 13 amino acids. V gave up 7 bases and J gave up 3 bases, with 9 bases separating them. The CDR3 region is CASTQEDTGELFF. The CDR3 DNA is TGTGCCAGCACCCAGGAGGACACCGGGGAGCTGTTTTTT.

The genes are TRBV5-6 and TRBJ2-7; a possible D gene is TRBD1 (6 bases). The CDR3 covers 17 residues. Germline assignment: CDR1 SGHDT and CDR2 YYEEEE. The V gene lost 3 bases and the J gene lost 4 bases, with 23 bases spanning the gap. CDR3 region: CASSYYTRGFVFYEQYF. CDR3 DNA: TGTGCCAGCAGCTACTACACCAGGGGATTCGTATTTTACGAGCAGTACTTC.

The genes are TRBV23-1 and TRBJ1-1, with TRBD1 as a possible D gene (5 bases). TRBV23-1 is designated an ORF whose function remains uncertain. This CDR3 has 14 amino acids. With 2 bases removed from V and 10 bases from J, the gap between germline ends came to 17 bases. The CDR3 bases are TGCGCCAGCAGTCAAAAAGGTGGGGGGGAGGCAGCTTTCTTT. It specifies CASSQKGGGEAAFF.

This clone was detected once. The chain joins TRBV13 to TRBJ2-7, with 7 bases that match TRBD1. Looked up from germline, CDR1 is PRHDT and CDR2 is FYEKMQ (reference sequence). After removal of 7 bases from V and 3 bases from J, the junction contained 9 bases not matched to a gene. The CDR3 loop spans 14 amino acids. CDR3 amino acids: CASTPRDRHYEQYF. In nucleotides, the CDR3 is TGTGCCAGCACTCCCCGGGACAGACACTACGAGCAGTACTTC.

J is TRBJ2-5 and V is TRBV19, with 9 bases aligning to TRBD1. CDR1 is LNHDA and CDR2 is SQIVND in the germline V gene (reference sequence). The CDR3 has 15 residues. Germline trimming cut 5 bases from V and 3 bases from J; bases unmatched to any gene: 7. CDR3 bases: TGTGCCAGTAGTCCTCGGACAGGGGCAAAAGAGACCCAGTACTTC. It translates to CASSPRTGAKETQYF.

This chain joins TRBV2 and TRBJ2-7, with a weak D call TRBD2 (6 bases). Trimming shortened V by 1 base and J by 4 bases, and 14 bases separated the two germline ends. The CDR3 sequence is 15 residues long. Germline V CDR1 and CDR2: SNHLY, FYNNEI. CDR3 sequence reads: CASSEGVAGGYEQYF. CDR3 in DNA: TGTGCCAGCAGTGAAGGGGTGGCCGGGGGATACGAGCAGTACTTC. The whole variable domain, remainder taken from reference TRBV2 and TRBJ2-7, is EPEVTQTPSHQVTQMGQEVILRCVPISNHLYFYWYRQILGQKVEFLVSFYNNEISEKSEIFDDQFSVERPDGSNFTLKIRSTKLEDSAMYFCASSEGVAGGYEQYFGPGTRLTVT.

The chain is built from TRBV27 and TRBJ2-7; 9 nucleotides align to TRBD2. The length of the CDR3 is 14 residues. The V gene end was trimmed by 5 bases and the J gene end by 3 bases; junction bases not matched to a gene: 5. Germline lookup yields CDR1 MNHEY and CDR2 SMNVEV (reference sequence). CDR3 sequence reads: CASSRGTSFYEQYF. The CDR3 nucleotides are TGTGCCAGCAGTCGGGGGACTAGCTTCTACGAGCAGTACTTC.

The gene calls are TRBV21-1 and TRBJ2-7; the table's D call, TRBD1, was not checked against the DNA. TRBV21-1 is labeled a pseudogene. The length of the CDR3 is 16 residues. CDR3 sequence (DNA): TGTGCCAGCAGCAAAGTTGGACAGGGGCGAACCTACGAGCAGTACTTC. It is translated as CASSKVGQGRTYEQYF.

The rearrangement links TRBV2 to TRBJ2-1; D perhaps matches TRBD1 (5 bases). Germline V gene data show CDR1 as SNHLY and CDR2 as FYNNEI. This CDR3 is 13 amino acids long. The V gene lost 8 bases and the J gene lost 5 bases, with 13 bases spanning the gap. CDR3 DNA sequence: TGTGCCAGCTATGCGACAGTCCACAATGAGCAGTTCTTC. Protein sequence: CASYATVHNEQFF.

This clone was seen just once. The chain's CDR3 is CASSQVVRQDNTEAFF. CDR3 bases: TGCGCCAGCAGCCAAGTGGTTCGACAGGATAACACTGAAGCTTTCTTT. The chain uses TRBV4-1 and TRBJ1-1, with D possibly being TRBD1 (6 bases). Germline values: CDR1 MGHRA, CDR2 YSYEKL. The CDR3 has 16 amino acids. V dropped 1 base and J dropped 2 bases, with 14 bases sitting between them.

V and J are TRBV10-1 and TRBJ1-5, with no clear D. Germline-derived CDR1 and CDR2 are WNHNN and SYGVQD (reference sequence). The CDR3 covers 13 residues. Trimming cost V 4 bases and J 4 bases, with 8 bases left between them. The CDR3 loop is CASSAQLNQPQHF. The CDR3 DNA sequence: TGCGCCAGCAGTGCCCAGTTGAATCAGCCCCAGCATTTT.

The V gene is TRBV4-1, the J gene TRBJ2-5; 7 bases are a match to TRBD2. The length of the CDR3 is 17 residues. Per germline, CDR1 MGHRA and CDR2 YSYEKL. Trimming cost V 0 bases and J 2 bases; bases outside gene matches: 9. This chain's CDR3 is CASSQERAASGQETQYF. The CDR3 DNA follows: TGCGCCAGCAGCCAAGAAAGGGCGGCTAGCGGACAAGAGACCCAGTACTTC.

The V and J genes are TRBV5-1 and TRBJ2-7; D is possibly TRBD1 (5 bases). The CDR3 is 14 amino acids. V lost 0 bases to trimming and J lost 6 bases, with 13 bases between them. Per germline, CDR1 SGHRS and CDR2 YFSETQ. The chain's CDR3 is CASSLDPGQGEQYF. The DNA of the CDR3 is TGCGCCAGCAGCTTGGATCCGGGTCAGGGCGAGCAGTACTTC.

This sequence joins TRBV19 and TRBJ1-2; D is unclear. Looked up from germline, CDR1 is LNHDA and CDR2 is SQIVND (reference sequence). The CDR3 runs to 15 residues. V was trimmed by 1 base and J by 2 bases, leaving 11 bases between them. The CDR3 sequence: CASSIGPTPNYGYTF. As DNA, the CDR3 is TGTGCCAGTAGTATAGGCCCCACACCCAACTATGGCTACACCTTC.

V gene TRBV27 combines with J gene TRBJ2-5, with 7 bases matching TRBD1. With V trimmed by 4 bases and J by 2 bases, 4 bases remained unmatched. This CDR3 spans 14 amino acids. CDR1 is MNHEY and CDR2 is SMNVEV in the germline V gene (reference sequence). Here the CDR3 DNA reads TGTGCCAGCAGTTCCTGGGACAGACAAGAGACCCAGTACTTC. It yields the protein CASSSWDRQETQYF.

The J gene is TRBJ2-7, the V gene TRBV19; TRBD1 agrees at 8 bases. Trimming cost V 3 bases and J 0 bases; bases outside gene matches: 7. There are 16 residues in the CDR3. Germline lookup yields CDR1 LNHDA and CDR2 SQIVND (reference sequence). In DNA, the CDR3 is TGTGCCAGTAGTATCACCGGGACAGGCCACTCCTACGAGCAGTACTTC. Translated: CASSITGTGHSYEQYF.

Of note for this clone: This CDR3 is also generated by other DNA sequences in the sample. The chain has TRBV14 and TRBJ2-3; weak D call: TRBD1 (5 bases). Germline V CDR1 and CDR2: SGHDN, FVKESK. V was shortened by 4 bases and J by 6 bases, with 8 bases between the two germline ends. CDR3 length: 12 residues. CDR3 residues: CASSRAGDTQYF. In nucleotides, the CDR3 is TGTGCCAGCAGCCGAGCAGGGGATACGCAGTATTTT.